The present T cell receptor beta chain was sequenced within a study of cytomegalovirus exposure and HLA in healthy donors. Study summary: About 85 million unique TCR sequences came from HLA-typed donors in an early release.

Study results and caveats: Analyzed later, most CMV-associated TCR beta chains appeared HLA-restricted. Most subjects had HLA-A and HLA-B alleles reportedly predicted accurately by TCR beta sequences. Later findings reportedly placed an Asian-associated ancestry cluster below the 666-donor mean for N-insertions.

Vbeta (60) and Jbeta (13) primers were used in the PCR. Measured with immunoSEQ multiplex PCR; TCRdb has only the in-frame clones, and not every one. Its table lists 70,000 or so clones. The CDR3 has 16 amino acids. Germline trimming cut 0 bases from V and 7 bases from J; bases unmatched to any gene: 7. Germline V gene data show CDR1 as LGHNA and CDR2 as YSLEER. To note about this clone: What it binds is unknown.

The chain links TRBV4-3 to TRBJ1-4; TRBD1 matches at 8 bases. The sample was PBMCs. This TCR came from a female donor in good health and CMV-seropositive. The CDR3 spells CASSQDWLTGAEKLFF. In nucleotides, the CDR3 is TGCGCCAGCAGCCAAGATTGGCTGACAGGGGCTGAAAAACTGTTTTTT.